This T cell receptor beta chain was captured in a study of blood T cells in healthy people across ages. Overall study context: Template switching recovered approximately one barcoded beta molecule for every two T cells.

It was with a sample-barcoded 5' primer and a J-beta primer mix that a second PCR of roughly 6 to 11 cycles was run. TCRdb used MiXCR to reprocess the 5' RACE reads, holding one entry per CDR3 protein. The data hold about 1.1 million distinct CDR3 sequences, with 30% to 40% observed a single time. This CDR3 is 13 amino acids long. Germline assignment: CDR1 SGDLS and CDR2 YYNGEE. V shed 5 bases and J shed 2 bases, with 9 bases lying between them. Findings of the study overall: Age brought a roughly linear fall in TCR beta diversity measured per million T cells.

Comments on this clonotype: Its specificity is not known.

The chain has TRBV9 and TRBJ2-3; D might be TRBD2 (6 bases). This sequence originates from a man younger than 35 in good health. The sequencing sample was made of blood. CDR3 residues: CASRGTDTDTQYF. For the CDR3, the DNA is TGTGCCAGCAGAGGGACTGACACAGATACGCAGTATTTT.